The 23 T cell receptor beta chains below come from one sample, sequenced in a study of T cells in Graves' hyperthyroidism and ophthalmopathy. Researchers amplified the TCR beta CDR3 regions from RNA transcripts. Researchers ran a first-round RT-PCR on the TCR CDR3 using the HTBI primer set. TCRdb called the multiplex PCR reads again in MiXCR, with one record for every CDR3 protein. The sample records a few hundred thousand distinct CDR3 sequences, 13% to 15% being singletons. Sequences were obtained from blood. The receptors shown here come from a woman aged 55-69 years with Graves' ophthalmopathy.

Ten or more counts support this clonotype. V is TRBV11-2 and J is TRBJ2-7; 9 bases are shared with TRBD1. Germline V gene lookup returns CDR1 SGHAT and CDR2 FQNNGV. The length of the CDR3 is 14 residues. V lost 3 bases, J lost 7 bases, and 7 bases stayed unmatched. The CDR3 loop is CASSFRDRVGEQYF. As DNA, the CDR3 is TGTGCCAGCAGCTTCCGGGACAGGGTTGGAGAGCAGTACTTC.

J is TRBJ2-7 and V is TRBV5-8, with 7 positions matching TRBD1. The CDR3 runs 15 residues. Trimming removed 5 bases from V and 2 bases from J; junction bases left unmatched: 10. Germline CDR1 reads SGHTS; CDR2 reads YDEGEE. CDR3 DNA sequence: TGTGCCAGCAGGGAAGGGGGCGGCAGCACCTACGAGCAGTACTTC. Its protein product is CASREGGGSTYEQYF.

This clonotype occurred many times. The V and J genes are TRBV12-3 or TRBV12-4 and TRBJ2-2; D is possibly TRBD1 or TRBD2 (5 bases each). The CDR3 length is 12 residues. Trimming stripped 6 bases from V and 6 bases from J, with 8 bases between. The CDR3 loop reads CASSWGPGELFF. DNA for the CDR3: TGTGCCAGCAGCTGGGGACCCGGGGAGCTGTTTTTT.

Remarks on this clonotype: This may come from a read error, since a much larger clone is one base off. The chain couples TRBV5-1 to TRBJ2-2; the D is unclear. This CDR3 is built from 14 residues. Germline-derived CDR1 and CDR2 are SGHRS and YFSETQ. V lost 0 bases to trimming and J lost 4 bases, with 7 bases between them. CDR3 residues: CASSLGHRTGELFF. The CDR3 DNA reads as TGCGCCAGCAGCTTGGGTCACCGCACCGGGGAGCTGTTTTTT.

V gene TRBV29-1 combines with J gene TRBJ2-3; D ambiguous. The CDR3 is 11 residues long. Between the trimmed V and J ends, which lost 4 bases and 9 bases, there was a span of 11 bases. Germline CDR1 SQVTM, CDR2 ANQGSEA. The CDR3 here is CSVAQAGTQYF. The DNA of the CDR3 is TGCAGCGTTGCCCAAGCAGGCACGCAGTATTTT.

This clonotype occurred a few times. The conserved final phenylalanine or tryptophan is absent from the CDR3, which likely points to a read error. J is TRBJ2-1 and V is TRBV20-1; no clear D. V dropped 3 bases and J dropped 1 base, with 13 bases sitting between them. The length of the CDR3 is 15 residues. CDR1 is DFQATT and CDR2 is SNEGSKA in the germline V gene (reference sequence). The CDR3 nucleotides read TGCAGTGCTAGTAGGATGCAACTGTCCTACAATGAGCAGTTCTCC. Encoded protein: CSASRMQLSYNEQFS.

The chain recombines TRBV6-5 with TRBJ2-3; D is perhaps TRBD2 (6 bases). V was shortened by 2 bases and J by 0 bases, with 15 bases between the two germline ends. Per germline, CDR1 MNHEY and CDR2 SVGAGI. CDR3 length equals 17 residues. As DNA, the CDR3 is TGTGCCAGCAGTTACGTTGGGGGAGGCCCTAGCACAGATACGCAGTATTTT. Translation: CASSYVGGGPSTDTQYF.

The chain combines TRBV6-1 with TRBJ2-2, with 12 positions matching TRBD2. V was pared by 6 bases and J by 4 bases, with 6 bases of the junction left unmatched. There are 16 residues in the CDR3. The germline V gene encodes CDR1 MNHNS and CDR2 SASEGT. The CDR3 DNA follows: TGTGCCAGCAGCTTTCTACTAGCGGGAGGCACCGGGGAGCTGTTTTTT. Translation: CASSFLLAGGTGELFF.

This clonotype occurred many times. CDR3 residues: CASSSGRGGNEAFF. DNA of the CDR3: TGCGCCAGCAGCTCGGGAAGGGGCGGGAATGAAGCTTTCTTT. This chain connects TRBV5-1 to TRBJ1-1; a possible D gene is TRBD1 (5 bases). Trimming pared 3 bases from V and 7 bases from J, leaving 16 bases between. Germline CDR1 SGHRS, CDR2 YFSETQ. The CDR3 consists of 14 residues. Looking up the rest from reference TRBV5-1 and TRBJ1-1 gives the full variable domain: KAGVTQTPRYLIKTRGQQVTLSCSPISGHRSVSWYQQTPGQGLQFLFEYFSETQRNKGNFPGRFSGRQFSNSRSEMNVSTLELGDSALYLCASSSGRGGNEAFFGQGTRLTVV.

This clonotype was seen only once. This may be a read error, as it is one base from a much larger clone. The chain combines TRBV7-2 with TRBJ2-4; D is unclear. The CDR3 sequence is 16 residues long. CDR1 SGHTA and CDR2 FQGNSA come from the germline V gene. CDR3 sequence reads: CANSLVSILAKNIQYF. The CDR3 DNA is TGTGCCAACAGCTTAGTTAGCATCTTAGCCAAAAACATTCAGTACTTC.

This clonotype was detected ten times or more. The J gene is TRBJ2-5, the V gene TRBV3-1; TRBD2 might be the D (5 bases). V dropped 3 bases and J dropped 5 bases, with 7 bases sitting between them. CDR1 LGHDT and CDR2 YNNKEL come from the germline V gene (reference sequence). The CDR3 is made up of 12 amino acids. In DNA, the CDR3 is TGTGCCAGCAGCCAGGGAGTTGAGACCCAGTACTTC. Its translation: CASSQGVETQYF.

This clonotype was observed many times. The V and J genes are TRBV6-1 and TRBJ2-3; no clear D. The germline V gene encodes CDR1 MNHNS and CDR2 SASEGT. The CDR3 is made up of 12 amino acids. The V gene lost 8 bases and the J gene lost 5 bases, with 11 bases spanning the gap. This CDR3 reads CASAQVGDTQYF. The CDR3 nucleotides are TGTGCCAGCGCCCAAGTGGGAGATACGCAGTATTTT.

This clonotype was found many times. The chain carries TRBV3-1 and TRBJ2-5, with 8 bases lining up with TRBD2. Germline trimming cut 4 bases from V and 1 base from J; bases unmatched to any gene: 8. Germline V gene sequence: CDR1 LGHDT, CDR2 YNNKEL (reference sequence). The CDR3 loop spans 16 amino acids. In nucleotides, the CDR3 is TGTGCCAGCAGCCCAGAGGGCGGGAGGCTCCAAGAGACCCAGTACTTC. This encodes CASSPEGGRLQETQYF.

The J gene is TRBJ2-6, the V gene TRBV19; 10 bases line up with TRBD1. The junction had 8 bases not matched to a gene; V was cut back by 6 bases and J by 0 bases. Germline lookup yields CDR1 LNHDA and CDR2 SQIVND (reference sequence). This CDR3 has 18 amino acids. In DNA form, the CDR3 reads TGTGCCAGTAGCGAGACAGGGGGCAAGTACTCTGGGGCCAACGTCCTGACTTTC. Translation: CASSETGGKYSGANVLTF.

This clonotype was seen ten or more times. J is TRBJ1-1 and V is TRBV12-3 or TRBV12-4; TRBD1 agrees at 7 bases. CDR3 size: 15 residues. Losses at the gene ends were 3 bases for V and 0 bases for J; bases not matched to a gene: 4. The CDR3 region has the DNA TGTGCCAGCAGTTTCGTCACAGGGGTGAACACTGAAGCTTTCTTT. It translates to CASSFVTGVNTEAFF.

The chain combines TRBV20-1 with TRBJ2-3; TRBD2 matches at 7 bases. The CDR3 covers 15 residues. Germline trimming cut 0 bases from V and 4 bases from J; bases unmatched to any gene: 7. Germline values: CDR1 DFQATT, CDR2 SNEGSKA (reference sequence). CDR3 region: CSARDFGRGADTQYF. The DNA for the CDR3 is TGCAGTGCTAGAGATTTTGGACGGGGGGCAGATACGCAGTATTTT.

This clonotype has a count of ten or more. The chain uses TRBV7-3 and TRBJ2-3; 9 bases agree with TRBD2. This CDR3 spans 16 amino acids. With 0 bases clipped from V and 1 base from J, the junction kept 2 bases outside the gene matches. Looked up from germline, CDR1 is SGHTA and CDR2 is FQGTGA. Written as DNA, the CDR3 is TGTGCCAGCAGCTTAACGGCTAGCGGGGGCACAGATACGCAGTATTTT. Its protein product is CASSLTASGGTDTQYF.

The chain uses TRBV9 and TRBJ1-2; perhaps TRBD1 as D (6 bases). Germline V CDR1 and CDR2: SGDLS, YYNGEE. This CDR3 is built from 14 residues. V was pared by 2 bases and J by 4 bases, with 12 bases between. The CDR3 here is CASSVGGGGYGYTF. CDR3 coding DNA: TGTGCCAGCAGCGTCGGAGGGGGTGGCTATGGCTACACCTTC.

In its sample, this clonotype was seen many times. The chain employs TRBV27 and TRBJ2-1; 9 bases align to TRBD2. CDR3 length: 16 amino acids. J gave up 7 bases and V 5 bases, and 12 bases lay outside the gene matches. The V gene's germline CDR1 is MNHEY and CDR2 SMNVEV (reference sequence). The CDR3 DNA reads as TGTGCCAGCAGTCCCATAGCGGGAGATATTTTAAATGAGCAGTTCTTC. Its translation is CASSPIAGDILNEQFF.

This clonotype has just a few counts. This chain connects TRBV4-1 to TRBJ2-3, with 8 bases fitting TRBD1. Germline V gene sequence: CDR1 MGHRA, CDR2 YSYEKL. With V trimmed by 5 bases and J by 1 base, 8 bases remained unmatched. The CDR3 loop spans 16 amino acids. CDR3 protein: CASSTRQGWGTDTQYF. The CDR3 DNA reads as TGCGCCAGCAGCACTCGACAGGGGTGGGGCACAGATACGCAGTATTTT.

This clonotype was picked up a small number of times. The chain couples TRBV9 to TRBJ2-2; D possibly corresponds to TRBD2 (6 bases). This CDR3 comprises 16 residues. Trimming cost V 4 bases and J 6 bases, with 19 bases left between them. Per germline, CDR1 SGDLS and CDR2 YYNGEE. In DNA, the CDR3 is TGTGCCAGCAGCCCCGGGGAGGTCGAGTCTTCCGGGGAGCTGTTTTTT. Protein: CASSPGEVESSGELFF.

This clonotype was observed a few times. The chain joins TRBV20-1 to TRBJ2-4; no definite D call. With 1 base removed from V and 2 bases from J, the gap between germline ends came to 9 bases. This CDR3 has 14 residues. Germline CDR1 reads DFQATT; CDR2 reads SNEGSKA (reference sequence). The CDR3 here is CSARGLLSKNIQYF. DNA for the CDR3: TGCAGTGCTAGAGGGCTTCTTTCCAAAAACATTCAGTACTTC.

The rearrangement joins TRBV20-1 to TRBJ1-6; D is unclear. Between the trimmed V and J ends, which lost 3 bases and 1 base, there was a span of 4 bases. Per germline, CDR1 DFQATT and CDR2 SNEGSKA (reference sequence). The CDR3 totals 13 residues. The CDR3 nucleotides read TGCAGTGCTAGGGAATCCTATAATTCACCCCTCCACTTT. It yields the protein CSARESYNSPLHF.